The rows below give T cell receptor beta chains drawn from one sample of a study of radiotherapy plus CTLA-4 blockade in lung cancer. Clones were sequenced by immunoSEQ multiplex PCR, and TCRdb holds only the in-frame ones, with some missing. The table lists 55,000 to 75,000 clones, around 69% of them singletons. The input for sequencing was peripheral blood, taken from a patient treated with radiotherapy plus ipilimumab. The receptor source for this set is a human donor with non-small cell lung cancer whose response to radiotherapy plus ipilimumab could not be evaluated. Some clones in this sample may be carry-over from other donors' samples. CDR3s include the opening cysteine and the closing phenylalanine or tryptophan. The D gene is left open where the match is weak. Size values are once, few and many counts, or a class for expanded clones, and some rows have none.

size	D	J	V	DNA	CDR3
few	NA	TRBJ2-1	TRBV4-3	TGCGCCAGCAGCCAAGATATCACCAGCAGGGGCGGTGAGCAGTTCTTC	CASSQDITSRGGEQFF
NA	TRBD2	TRBJ2-5	TRBV5-1	TGCGCCAGCAGCCCCCGGGGGGGTGCCGAGACCCAGTACTTC	CASSPRGGAETQYF
NA	NA	TRBJ1-6	TRBV19	TGTGCCAGTAGTGCTGGGGACATTTTGAATTCACCCCTCCACTTT	CASSAGDILNSPLHF
NA	TRBD1	TRBJ2-2	TRBV18	TGTGCCAGCTCACCACGACAGGGGGCCGGCACCGGGGAGCTGTTTTTT	CASSPRQGAGTGELFF
NA	NA	TRBJ1-1	TRBV28	TGTGCCAGCAGTTTAACACAGGGCCCTGAAGCTTTCTTT	CASSLTQGPEAFF
NA	NA	TRBJ1-3	TRBV5-1	TGCGCCAGCAGCTTCAACCAGGGTGGCTCTGGAAACACCATATATTTT	CASSFNQGGSGNTIYF
NA	NA	TRBJ2-3	TRBV7-6	TGTGCCAGCAGCTCGACTAGCACAGATACGCAGTATTTT	CASSSTSTDTQYF
NA	TRBD1	TRBJ2-5	TRBV7-9	TGTGCCAGCAGCCTAAGTTCCGGGACAGGACAAGAGACCCAGTACTTC	CASSLSSGTGQETQYF
once	TRBD2	TRBJ2-2	TRBV6-4	TGTGCCAGCAGTGACTCCAGCAGCGGGGGGGCGGCCACCGGGGAGCTGTTTTTT	CASSDSSSGGAATGELFF
few	NA	TRBJ2-7	TRBV2	TGTGCCAGCAGTGAAACAGGGCAATTCTACGAGCAGTACTTC	CASSETGQFYEQYF
NA	TRBD1	TRBJ2-7	TRBV6-6	TGTGCCAGCACCCGACAGGGTCCCTACGAGCAGTACTTC	CASTRQGPYEQYF
NA	NA	TRBJ1-1	TRBV5-1	TGCGCCAGCAGCTTGAGTGGTGGCGGGGTCGACACTGAAGCTTTCTTT	CASSLSGGGVDTEAFF
NA	NA	TRBJ2-3	TRBV6-6	TGTGCCAGCAGTCGAGATACGCAGTATTTT	CASSRDTQYF
few	NA	TRBJ2-3	TRBV5-4	TGTGCCAGCAGCACAAGTCCTTCACACACAGATACGCAGTATTTT	CASSTSPSHTDTQYF
NA	TRBD1	TRBJ1-4	TRBV9	TGTGCCAGCAGCGTAGAGGGACAGCGTAATGAAAAACTGTTTTTT	CASSVEGQRNEKLFF
NA	NA	TRBJ2-1	TRBV5-6	TGTGCCAGCAGCGCCGCGGGGTCGGGCTCCTACAATGAGCAGTTCTTC	CASSAAGSGSYNEQFF
NA	NA	TRBJ2-1	TRBV20-1	TGCAGTGCTAGGGGCGGGACAGTCAAGTTCTTC	CSARGGTVKFF
NA	NA	TRBJ1-1	TRBV11-2	TGTGCCAGCAGCTTCACCGGGGGTGCGAACACTGAAGCTTTCTTT	CASSFTGGANTEAFF